Below, 21 T cell receptor beta chains from the same sample are listed, as sequenced in a study of cytotoxic CD8 clonotypes in ibrutinib-treated CLL. Method: immunoSEQ multiplex PCR; TCRdb's copy keeps in-frame clones and lacks some. The sample has approximately 92,000 clones, 77% seen once. Sequenced here: PBMCs, sampled after 24 months of ibrutinib treatment. All receptors come from a human donor with chronic lymphocytic leukemia.

The genes are TRBV5-6 and TRBJ2-2, with 7 bases identical to TRBD2. V dropped 1 base and J dropped 3; count of bases not matched to a gene: 9. Germline values: CDR1 SGHDT, CDR2 YYEEEE. The CDR3 extends over 17 amino acids. The CDR3 coding sequence is TGTGCCAGCAGCTTGTGGTTTGGCGGGAGACACACCGGGGAGCTGTTTTTT. It codes for CASSLWFGGRHTGELFF.

Comment on this clone: The same CDR3 arises from other DNA sequences in this sample as well. CDR3 DNA sequence: TGTGCCAGCAGCCAACCGGGACAGGGATCCTACGAGCAGTACTTC. This codes for CASSQPGQGSYEQYF. The chain recombines TRBV28 with TRBJ2-7; 9 bases agree with TRBD1. The J segment lost 1 base and the V segment lost 6 bases, leaving 7 bases of the junction unmatched. This CDR3 contains 15 residues. From germline, CDR1 is MDHEN and CDR2 SYDVKM.

This clone was seen a single time. The rearrangement links TRBV10-3 to TRBJ2-1; a weak D match, TRBD2 (5 bases). CDR3 length: 11 amino acids. The germline gives CDR1 ENHRY, CDR2 SYGVKD. Trimming removed 10 bases from V and 8 bases from J, with 12 bases in between. CDR3 sequence (DNA): TGTGCCACCTCGGTCGGGGATGAGCAGTTCTTC. Amino acids: CATSVGDEQFF.

The chain couples TRBV27 to TRBJ2-1; unclear D gene. V was cut by 2 bases and J by 8 bases, with 22 bases left in between. The CDR3 has 17 residues. Germline V lookup: CDR1 MNHEY, CDR2 SMNVEV (reference sequence). The CDR3 DNA sequence: TGTGCCAGCAGTTTAATGAAAGGGCTAGGCCGCGCCGATGAGCAGTTCTTC. Translated: CASSLMKGLGRADEQFF.

The chain couples TRBV14 to TRBJ2-7; D is perhaps TRBD2 (6 bases). The CDR3 sequence is 16 residues long. Trimming took off 1 base at V and 3 bases at J, with 16 bases between the two ends. The germline gives CDR1 SGHDN, CDR2 FVKESK. The CDR3 here is CASSQGAGGAYYEQYF. Written as DNA, the CDR3 is TGTGCCAGCAGCCAAGGGGCAGGCGGGGCCTACTACGAGCAGTACTTC. Filled out from reference TRBV14 and TRBJ2-7, the complete variable domain reads EAGVTQFPSHSVIEKGQTVTLRCDPISGHDNLYWYRRVMGKEIKFLLHFVKESKQDESGMPNNRFLAERTGGTYSTLKVQPAELEDSGVYFCASSQGAGGAYYEQYFGPGTRLTVT.

This clone was detected only a few times. The rearrangement links TRBV30 to TRBJ2-7, with unresolved D. CDR3 length: 13 amino acids. V was cut by 8 bases and J by 0 bases, with 14 bases left in between. Germline V lookup: CDR1 GTSNPN, CDR2 SVGIG (reference sequence). CDR3 loop: CARSGSNSYEQYF. The CDR3, as DNA: TGTGCCCGCTCAGGATCAAACTCCTACGAGCAGTACTTC.

The V call is TRBV11-1, the J call TRBJ2-5, with D tentatively TRBD2 (5 bases). The CDR3 extends over 15 amino acids. V dropped 0 bases and J dropped 5 bases, with 13 bases sitting between them. From germline, CDR1 is SGHAT and CDR2 FQDESV (reference sequence). CDR3 bases: TGTGCCAGCAGCTTAGCGGCCGGGAAAGGGGAGACCCAGTACTTC. Amino acid sequence: CASSLAAGKGETQYF.

This clone has only a few counts. J is TRBJ2-6 and V is TRBV30, with unresolved D. The V gene lost 5 bases and the J gene lost 3 bases, with 11 bases spanning the gap. The CDR3 sequence is 14 residues long. Germline CDR1 GTSNPN, CDR2 SVGIG (reference sequence). The CDR3 here is CAWGQSLGANVLTF. As DNA, the CDR3 is TGTGCCTGGGGCCAGTCACTTGGGGCCAACGTCCTGACTTTC. The variable domain in full, with the rest retrieved from reference TRBV30 and TRBJ2-6, is SQTIHQWPATLVQPVGSPLSLECTVEGTSNPNLYWYRQAAGRGLQLLFYSVGIGQISSEVPQNLSASRPQDRQFILSSKKLLLSDSGFYLCAWGQSLGANVLTFGAGSRLTVL.

The chain uses TRBV5-6 and TRBJ2-1; D not resolved. The V end lost 0 bases, the J end lost 2 bases, and 9 bases lay between the germline ends. The CDR3 consists of 15 residues. Germline loops: CDR1 SGHDT, CDR2 YYEEEE. The CDR3 DNA reads as TGTGCCAGCAGCTTGGAGGGAATTGCCTACAATGAGCAGTTCTTC. It yields the protein CASSLEGIAYNEQFF.

The chain carries TRBV5-4 and TRBJ1-5, with TRBD1 matching over 11 bases. The CDR3 is 16 amino acids. Germline V gene sequence: CDR1 SGHNT, CDR2 YYREEE (reference sequence). After removal of 4 bases from V and 7 bases from J, the junction contained 10 bases not matched to a gene. Here the CDR3 reads CASSAGQGASGQPQHF. The CDR3 DNA follows: TGTGCCAGCAGCGCCGGACAGGGGGCGTCAGGACAGCCCCAGCATTTT.

This clone was seen only a few times. V gene TRBV9 combines with J gene TRBJ2-7; TRBD2 agrees at 8 bases. CDR1 and CDR2 (germline): SGDLS, YYNGEE. The J segment lost 3 bases and the V segment lost 3 bases, leaving 5 bases of the junction unmatched. The CDR3 is 14 amino acids. The CDR3 coding sequence is TGTGCCAGCAGCGCCAGCGGGAGCCTCTACGAGCAGTACTTC. Its translation: CASSASGSLYEQYF.

The chain is built from TRBV19 and TRBJ1-2; D possibly corresponds to TRBD1 (5 bases). Trimming took 1 base from V and 6 from J, leaving 18 bases between them. This CDR3 is built from 16 residues. Per germline, CDR1 LNHDA and CDR2 SQIVND (reference sequence). CDR3 sequence reads: CASSIVLGRRMDGYTF. CDR3 DNA: TGTGCCAGTAGTATAGTCCTGGGACGTAGGATGGATGGCTACACCTTC.

Concerning this clone: The same CDR3 arises from other DNA sequences in this sample as well. In DNA, the CDR3 is TGTGCCAGCAGTTTGCTGGGCCAGCCCCAGCATTTT. Translating gives CASSLLGQPQHF. J is TRBJ1-5 and V is TRBV28; unclear D gene. This CDR3 spans 12 amino acids. The V gene's germline CDR1 is MDHEN and CDR2 SYDVKM. The ends were cut back, 3 bases at V and 7 bases at J, with 7 bases in the middle.

The V call is TRBV2, the J call TRBJ2-1; D unclear. V lost 0 bases and J lost 2, with 8 bases in between. Germline assignment: CDR1 SNHLY and CDR2 FYNNEI. The CDR3 loop spans 15 amino acids. The DNA for the CDR3 is TGTGCCAGCAGTGAAGCGGGAAGGACCTACAATGAGCAGTTCTTC. Its translation: CASSEAGRTYNEQFF.

V is TRBV27 and J is TRBJ1-1, with 7 bases that match TRBD1. This CDR3 has 13 amino acids. The junction had 0 bases not matched to a gene; V was cut back by 4 bases and J by 1 base. Germline V gene data show CDR1 as MNHEY and CDR2 as SMNVEV (reference sequence). CDR3 protein: CASSYRGNTEAFF. The CDR3 coding sequence is TGTGCCAGCAGTTACAGGGGGAACACTGAAGCTTTCTTT.

About this clone: At one end, the junction sequence differs from germline, possibly due to a read error. The gene calls are TRBV7-7 and TRBJ1-4; no definite D call. This CDR3 has 14 amino acids. Per germline, CDR1 SSHAT and CDR2 FNYEAQ (reference sequence). The CDR3 bases are TGTGCTAGCAGCGACCCCTTGGACGGTGAAAAACTGTTTTTT. It yields the protein CASSDPLDGEKLFF.

The chain couples TRBV6-5 to TRBJ2-1, with 9 nucleotides matching TRBD2. The CDR3 has 15 residues. In germline, CDR1 is MNHEY, CDR2 SVGAGI. The J segment lost 5 bases and the V segment lost 6 bases, leaving 8 bases of the junction unmatched. CDR3 loop: CASRVAGVGHNEQFF. CDR3 DNA sequence: TGTGCCAGCAGGGTAGCGGGAGTGGGCCACAATGAGCAGTTCTTC.

The chain has TRBV10-3 and TRBJ2-5, with 8 bases aligning to TRBD2. The CDR3 is made up of 16 amino acids. Germline assignment: CDR1 ENHRY and CDR2 SYGVKD. With 5 bases clipped from V and 5 bases from J, the junction kept 13 bases outside the gene matches. CDR3 DNA sequence: TGTGCCATCAGTTTGGGCGGGGGGCCCTCCACGGAGACCCAGTACTTC. Protein: CAISLGGGPSTETQYF.

The genes are TRBV18 and TRBJ2-3; 8 bases are a match to TRBD2. V dropped 3 bases and J dropped 4; count of bases not matched to a gene: 6. CDR3 length: 15 amino acids. CDR1 is KGHSH, CDR2 LQKENI, per germline. The CDR3 is CASSPIAGSADTQYF. The CDR3, as DNA: TGTGCCAGCTCACCCATAGCGGGATCGGCAGATACGCAGTATTTT. The full variable domain, with the rest looked up from reference TRBV18 and TRBJ2-3, is NAGVMQNPRHLVRRRGQEARLRCSPMKGHSHVYWYRQLPEEGLKFMVYLQKENIIDESGMPKERFSAEFPKEGPSILRIQQVVRGDSAAYFCASSPIAGSADTQYFGPGTRLTVL.

The chain couples TRBV25-1 to TRBJ2-7; 11 bases are shared with TRBD1. CDR1 and CDR2 from the germline V gene are MGHDK and SYGVNS. This CDR3 is built from 14 residues. With V trimmed by 1 base and J by 4 bases, 0 bases remained unmatched. The CDR3: CASSEWDRGYEQYF. The CDR3 DNA follows: TGTGCCAGCAGTGAATGGGACAGGGGGTACGAGCAGTACTTC.

The V and J genes are TRBV7-2 and TRBJ2-5, with 7 bases identical to TRBD1. The CDR3 sequence is 14 residues long. Germline CDR1 is SGHTA and CDR2 is FQGNSA. J gave up 4 bases and V 2 bases, and 4 bases lay outside the gene matches. CDR3 DNA sequence: TGTGCCAGCAGCTTACTGACAGGGATAGAGACCCAGTACTTC. Protein: CASSLLTGIETQYF.